This TCR beta chain was found in a study of blood T cell repertoires in COVID-19. Assay used: immunoSEQ multiplex PCR; TCRdb lists only in-frame clones, some missing. This sample yields roughly 250,000 clones, of which 85% to 90% are seen a single time; approximately 0.84% belongs to the top ten. The receptor's source is a young man with acute or convalescent COVID-19. Material: peripheral blood.

The CDR3 DNA sequence: TGTGCCACCAGCAGAGATAGCGTGCAGAACACTGAAGCTTTCTTT. Its translation: CATSRDSVQNTEAFF. The chain is built from TRBV15 and TRBJ1-1; no definite D call. Germline assignment: CDR1 LNHNV and CDR2 YYDKDF (reference sequence). V gave up 0 bases and J gave up 1 base, with 9 bases separating them. CDR3 length: 15 residues.